The clone carrying this TCR beta chain has just a few counts. These data come from a study of cytotoxic CD8 clonotypes in ibrutinib-treated CLL. Library input was about 2.2 micrograms of DNA from cryopreserved PBMCs. Profiled with immunoSEQ multiplex PCR; TCRdb holds only in-frame clones, not every one. The repertoire holds fewer than 400,000 clones, about 61% seen once, with roughly 6.3% in the top ten. The source material was PBMCs, sampled after 36 months of ibrutinib treatment. This receptor was identified in a human donor with chronic lymphocytic leukemia.

This CDR3 is CASSYGQGTDEQYF. The CDR3 coding sequence is TGTGCCAGCAGCTACGGACAGGGAACGGACGAGCAGTACTTC. This chain joins TRBV7-2 and TRBJ2-7; 8 nucleotides match TRBD1. V gave up 4 bases and J gave up 5 bases; unmatched junction bases: 7. Germline assignment: CDR1 SGHTA and CDR2 FQGNSA. This CDR3 contains 14 residues.